The 28 T cell receptor beta chains below all came from one sample that was sequenced in a study of blood T cells in healthy people across ages. The use of a sample-barcoded 5' primer and a J-beta primer mix characterized a second PCR of roughly 6 to 11 cycles. Using its own MiXCR run on the 5' RACE reads, TCRdb lists one record per CDR3 protein. The sample records around 650,000 distinct CDR3 sequences, 40% to 50% being singletons. The sample was blood. These receptor sequences come from a man older than 75 in good health.

The rearrangement links TRBV7-2 to TRBJ2-5; 14 positions match TRBD2. Losses at the gene ends were 3 bases for V and 4 bases for J; bases not matched to a gene: 1. The CDR3 is made up of 15 amino acids. Germline loops: CDR1 SGHTA, CDR2 FQGNSA. Here the CDR3 reads CASSLTSGGAETQYF. In nucleotides, the CDR3 is TGTGCCAGCAGCTTGACTAGCGGGGGGGCAGAGACCCAGTACTTC. Full variable domain (outside the CDR3, taken from reference TRBV7-2 and TRBJ2-5): GAGVSQSPSNKVTEKGKDVELRCDPISGHTALYWYRQSLGQGLEFLIYFQGNSAPDKSGLPSDRFSAERTGGSVSTLTIQRTQQEDSAVYLCASSLTSGGAETQYFGPGTRLLVL.

The chain carries TRBV12-3 or TRBV12-4 and TRBJ2-1; D not certain. Trimming cost V 5 bases and J 4 bases, with 15 bases left between them. The CDR3 is made up of 15 amino acids. CDR3 DNA: TGTGCCAGCAGTGATCCGGCCCTGGAGTACAATGAGCAGTTCTTC. Amino acid sequence: CASSDPALEYNEQFF.

The CDR3 DNA follows: TGTGCCAGCAGCTCCTATGGGACTCGTAAGGAGACCCAGTACTTC. Translating gives CASSSYGTRKETQYF. This chain connects TRBV7-3 to TRBJ2-5; possibly TRBD2 for D (6 bases). V dropped 4 bases and J dropped 5 bases, with 17 bases sitting between them. The germline V gene has CDR1 SGHTA and CDR2 FQGTGA. The CDR3 totals 15 residues.

The gene calls are TRBV15 and TRBJ2-5; TRBD1 matches at 8 bases. V was pared by 3 bases and J by 3 bases, with 6 bases of the junction left unmatched. This CDR3 spans 15 amino acids. Germline-derived CDR1 and CDR2 are LNHNV and YYDKDF (reference sequence). The CDR3: CATSRPRGQEETQYF. CDR3 nucleotide sequence: TGTGCCACCAGCAGGCCGCGGGGACAGGAAGAGACCCAGTACTTC. Looking up the rest from reference TRBV15 and TRBJ2-5 gives the full variable domain: DAMVIQNPRYQVTQFGKPVTLSCSQTLNHNVMYWYQQKSSQAPKLLFHYYDKDFNNEADTPDNFQSRRPNTSFCFLDIRSPGLGDTAMYLCATSRPRGQEETQYFGPGTRLLVL.

This chain uses TRBV21-1 with TRBJ1-1; the D call TRBD1 from the table was never checked on the DNA. TRBV21-1 is deemed a pseudogene. CDR3 length: 18 residues. Here the CDR3 reads CASSPNTGQGHMNTEAFF. DNA of the CDR3: TGTGCCAGCAGCCCTAATACGGGACAGGGCCACATGAACACTGAAGCTTTCTTT.

The chain is built from TRBV6-6 and TRBJ1-4; D may be TRBD1 (5 bases). V was shortened by 6 bases and J by 8 bases, with 13 bases between the two germline ends. CDR3 length equals 13 residues. From germline, CDR1 is MNHNY and CDR2 SVGAGI (reference sequence). CDR3 nucleotides: TGTGCCAGCAGCAGCGGCAGGGAGGAAAAACTGTTTTTT. Translated, it gives CASSSGREEKLFF.

This clonotype was counted between two and nine times. V usage is TRBV6-2 or TRBV6-3 and J usage is TRBJ2-6, with D possibly TRBD1 on 6 matching bases. Between the trimmed V and J ends, which lost 6 bases and 0 bases, there was a span of 18 bases. The CDR3 is made up of 18 amino acids. Germline V gene sequence: CDR1 MNHEY, CDR2 SVGEGT. In DNA form, the CDR3 reads TGTGCCAGCAGAGGACAGTGGATGATGAGCTCTGGGGCCAACGTCCTGACTTTC. It encodes CASRGQWMMSSGANVLTF.

Turning to this clonotype: A read error is possible here, since a much larger clone lies one base away. The rearrangement uses TRBV29-1 and TRBJ1-1; D gene uncertain. The germline gives CDR1 SQVTM, CDR2 ANQGSEA. There are 14 residues in the CDR3. The V end lost 5 bases, the J end lost 0 bases, and 13 bases lay between the germline ends. The CDR3 coding sequence is TGCAGCGTTCATCCCCAGACCATGAACACTGAAGCTTTCTTT. Protein: CSVHPQTMNTEAFF.

The chain uses TRBV20-1 and TRBJ1-5; TRBD1 might be the D (5 bases). Germline V gene sequence: CDR1 DFQATT, CDR2 SNEGSKA (reference sequence). This CDR3 is built from 13 residues. V was pared by 6 bases and J by 4 bases, with 13 bases between. As DNA, the CDR3 is TGCAGTGCAGGGGCCTCGCCAAATCAGCCCCAGCATTTT. Translating it yields CSAGASPNQPQHF.

The gene calls are TRBV29-1 and TRBJ2-5; a weak D match, TRBD1 (6 bases). The CDR3 contains 12 residues. The germline gives CDR1 SQVTM, CDR2 ANQGSEA. V shed 6 bases and J shed 11 bases, with 19 bases lying between them. The DNA of the CDR3 is TGCAGCGTGCGAGCAAAAGGGGGTGAGCAGTACTTC. This gives the protein CSVRAKGGEQYF.

Only a few counts were recorded for this clonotype. The chain links TRBV11-2 to TRBJ2-2; 7 bases map to TRBD1. CDR1 SGHAT and CDR2 FQNNGV come from the germline V gene. This CDR3 is 16 amino acids long. Trimming removed 5 bases from V and 4 bases from J; junction bases left unmatched: 10. The CDR3 nucleotides are TGTGCCAGCAGCGCCCGACAGGGCCGTGGCACCGGGGAGCTGTTTTTT. Its translation: CASSARQGRGTGELFF.

The V call is TRBV20-1, the J call TRBJ2-7; TRBD1 matches 8 bases. The CDR3 runs 14 residues. Germline V gives CDR1 DFQATT, CDR2 SNEGSKA (reference sequence). The junction had 7 bases not matched to a gene; V was cut back by 6 bases and J by 0 bases. The CDR3 spells CSARRQGSSYEQYF. The DNA for the CDR3 is TGCAGTGCGCGCCGACAGGGGAGCTCCTACGAGCAGTACTTC.

This CDR3 reads CASSQEAGTSYNEQFF. DNA of the CDR3: TGCGCCAGCAGCCAAGAAGCGGGGACCTCCTACAATGAGCAGTTCTTC. This sequence joins TRBV4-3 and TRBJ2-1, with 7 bases identical to TRBD2. The CDR3 covers 16 residues. CDR1 LGHNA and CDR2 YSLEER come from the germline V gene. V lost 0 bases to trimming and J lost 0 bases; unmatched junction nucleotides: 2.

This clonotype was seen a handful of times. The rearrangement joins TRBV15 to TRBJ2-1; no reliable D call. The germline CDR1 and CDR2 sequences are LNHNV and YYDKDF (reference sequence). V shed 1 base and J shed 3 bases, with 7 bases lying between them. The CDR3 sequence is 14 residues long. DNA of the CDR3: TGTGCCACCAGCAGAGCGCGGTACTACAATGAGCAGTTCTTC. Protein sequence: CATSRARYYNEQFF.

The rearrangement uses TRBV7-8 and TRBJ2-5, with 9 bases lining up with TRBD1. The J call is uncertain, as TRBJ2-7 better fits the DNA end. Germline CDR1 SGHVS, CDR2 FQNEAQ. The CDR3 contains 16 residues. CDR3 residues: CASSFNRETTGGEQYF. The CDR3 DNA sequence: TGTGCCAGCAGCTTTAATAGGGAGACGACAGGGGGCGAGCAGTACTTC.

The J gene is TRBJ2-4, the V gene TRBV20-1, with 8 bases matching TRBD2. The J call may be mistaken, given a closer DNA end match to TRBJ2-7. Germline V gene data show CDR1 as DFQATT and CDR2 as SNEGSKA (reference sequence). CDR3 size: 15 residues. The CDR3 loop is CSAPKGNGRAIEQYF. CDR3 nucleotides: TGCAGTGCTCCCAAGGGGAACGGGAGGGCGATCGAGCAGTACTTC.

The sample holds one count of this clonotype. One end of the junction does not line up with germline, which may come from a read error. V and J are TRBV6-5 and TRBJ1-5; TRBD1 matches 7 bases. The CDR3 runs 14 residues. CDR1 MNHEY and CDR2 SVGAGI come from the germline V gene. In DNA, the CDR3 is TGTGCCGGCAGGTCCGGGACAGGCAATCAGCCCCAGCATTTT. Amino acid sequence: CAGRSGTGNQPQHF.

The rearrangement links TRBV20-1 to TRBJ2-1; tentatively, D is TRBD1 (6 bases). The germline V gene has CDR1 DFQATT and CDR2 SNEGSKA (reference sequence). The V and J ends lost 8 bases and 1 base respectively, with 18 bases between them. The CDR3 extends over 15 amino acids. In DNA, the CDR3 is TGCAGTTCTATGCAGGGGAAAGGATCCTACAATGAGCAGTTCTTC. It encodes CSSMQGKGSYNEQFF.

This clonotype was detected only a few times. V usage is TRBV4-2 and J usage is TRBJ1-6; 7 bases fit TRBD1. After removal of 1 base from V and 7 bases from J, the junction contained 4 bases not matched to a gene. This CDR3 has 15 amino acids. Germline CDR1 reads LGHNA; CDR2 reads YNFKEQ. The CDR3 nucleotides read TGTGCCAGCAGCCAAGGCCGGGACAGAAATTCACCCCTCCACTTT. Translating gives CASSQGRDRNSPLHF.

This clonotype was seen a handful of times. The chain is built from TRBV6-2 or TRBV6-3 and TRBJ2-5; 10 bases are shared with TRBD2. The CDR3 is 17 residues long. Germline V gene sequence: CDR1 MNHEY, CDR2 SVGEGT. V was pared by 0 bases and J by 0 bases, with 4 bases of the junction left unmatched. Written as DNA, the CDR3 is TGTGCCAGCAGTTACTCACCGGGACTAGCGAACCAAGAGACCCAGTACTTC. Translation gives CASSYSPGLANQETQYF.

The sample holds a few counts of this clonotype. The V gene is TRBV6-2 or TRBV6-3, the J gene TRBJ1-5; D is possibly TRBD1 (5 bases). V was pared by 7 bases and J by 2 bases, with 15 bases between. This CDR3 spans 15 amino acids. The germline gives CDR1 MNHEY, CDR2 SVGEGT. The CDR3, as DNA: TGTGCCAGCACCCCCGGCGGGGCAGGCAATCAGCCCCAGCATTTT. Residues: CASTPGGAGNQPQHF.

The chain couples TRBV5-6 to TRBJ2-1, with D possibly called TRBD1 or TRBD2 (5 bases each). The length of the CDR3 is 15 residues. V was shortened by 3 bases and J by 7 bases, with 17 bases between the two germline ends. The germline CDR1 and CDR2 sequences are SGHDT and YYEEEE. This CDR3 is CASSSLLGPRNEQFF. The CDR3 bases are TGTGCCAGCAGCTCATTGTTGGGACCTCGAAATGAGCAGTTCTTC.

V gene TRBV7-3 combines with J gene TRBJ2-1; TRBD2 matches at 12 bases. Germline CDR1 and CDR2: SGHTA and FQGTGA. The CDR3 extends over 14 amino acids. The V and J ends lost 5 bases and 10 bases, in that order; junction bases with no gene match: 6. The CDR3 region is CASSPGLAGMEQFF. In DNA, the CDR3 is TGTGCCAGCAGCCCGGGACTAGCGGGTATGGAGCAGTTCTTC.

The chain has TRBV2 and TRBJ2-4; D unresolved. The better agreement between TRBJ2-7 and the DNA end casts doubt on the J call. Germline V gene sequence: CDR1 SNHLY, CDR2 FYNNEI. This CDR3 has 13 amino acids. This CDR3 reads CASNNARTYEQYF. The CDR3 DNA sequence: TGTGCCAGCAATAATGCCAGGACCTACGAGCAGTACTTC.

V is TRBV20-1 and J is TRBJ2-1, with D tentatively TRBD1 (6 bases). V gave up 1 base and J gave up 8 bases, with 12 bases separating them. The CDR3 has 13 amino acids. The germline CDR1 and CDR2 sequences are DFQATT and SNEGSKA (reference sequence). The CDR3 loop is CSARGIDRHEQFF. CDR3 nucleotides: TGCAGTGCTAGAGGAATCGACAGGCATGAGCAGTTCTTC.

Concerning this clonotype itself: Just one base apart from a much larger clone, this may be a read error. The chain uses TRBV9 and TRBJ2-1; possibly TRBD1 for D (5 bases). V lost 0 bases, J lost 10 bases, and 17 bases lay in between. This CDR3 region has 15 residues. From germline, CDR1 is SGDLS and CDR2 YYNGEE. The CDR3 here is CASSVAGQGSYEQFF. In DNA, the CDR3 is TGTGCCAGCAGCGTAGCGGGTCAGGGTAGCTACGAGCAGTTCTTC. The whole variable domain, filled in from reference TRBV9 and TRBJ2-1, reads DSGVTQTPKHLITATGQRVTLRCSPRSGDLSVYWYQQSLDQGLQFLIQYYNGEERAKGNILERFSAQQFPDLHSELNLSSLELGDSALYFCASSVAGQGSYEQFFGPGTRLTVL.

V is TRBV18 and J is TRBJ1-1; 7 positions match TRBD1. In germline, CDR1 is KGHSH, CDR2 LQKENI. The J segment lost 6 bases and the V segment lost 2 bases, leaving 0 bases of the junction unmatched. The CDR3 is made up of 12 amino acids. Here the CDR3 DNA reads TGTGCCAGCTCACCAGACAGGGCTGAAGCTTTCTTT. It encodes CASSPDRAEAFF.

This sequence joins TRBV2 and TRBJ2-7, with D possibly matching TRBD2 (6 bases). This CDR3 comprises 14 residues. Germline V gene data show CDR1 as SNHLY and CDR2 as FYNNEI. Trimming shortened V by 5 bases and J by 4 bases, and 15 bases separated the two germline ends. CDR3 DNA sequence: TGTGCCAGCAGTACCAGGGTTGCGGGGTACGAGCAGTACTTC. Protein: CASSTRVAGYEQYF.